This T cell receptor beta chain appears in the sequencing data of a study of cytomegalovirus exposure and HLA in healthy donors. Trimming removed 6 bases from V and 6 bases from J; junction bases left unmatched: 12. Per the germline V gene, CDR1 is MNHNS and CDR2 is SASEGT. This CDR3 region has 15 residues. Study-level results: It was around 160 TCR beta chains that were listed as cytomegalovirus-associated.

PCR used 60 Vbeta primers and 13 Jbeta primers. TCRdb keeps only in-frame clones here, not all; method: immunoSEQ multiplex PCR. The data hold more than 80,000 clones, with approximately 81% observed a single time. In regard to this clone: The antigen is not known.

The receptor's source is a middle-aged woman in good health and CMV-seropositive. The sequenced sample was PBMCs. This chain connects TRBV6-1 to TRBJ1-2; 8 nucleotides match TRBD1. The CDR3 protein is CASRINTGTGNGYTF. CDR3 nucleotide sequence: TGTGCCAGCAGAATCAACACAGGGACAGGAAATGGCTACACCTTC.